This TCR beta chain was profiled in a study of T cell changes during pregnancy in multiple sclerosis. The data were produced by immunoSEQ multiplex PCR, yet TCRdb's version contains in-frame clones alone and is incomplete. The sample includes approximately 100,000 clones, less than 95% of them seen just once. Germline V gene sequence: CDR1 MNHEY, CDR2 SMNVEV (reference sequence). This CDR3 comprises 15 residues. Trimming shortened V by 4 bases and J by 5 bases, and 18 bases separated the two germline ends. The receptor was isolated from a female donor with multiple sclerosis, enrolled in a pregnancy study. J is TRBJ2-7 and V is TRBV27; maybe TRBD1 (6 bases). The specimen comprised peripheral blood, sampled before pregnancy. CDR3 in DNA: TGTGCCAGCAGTTATTTTCGGTTGACAGGCCACGAGCAGTACTTC. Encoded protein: CASSYFRLTGHEQYF.